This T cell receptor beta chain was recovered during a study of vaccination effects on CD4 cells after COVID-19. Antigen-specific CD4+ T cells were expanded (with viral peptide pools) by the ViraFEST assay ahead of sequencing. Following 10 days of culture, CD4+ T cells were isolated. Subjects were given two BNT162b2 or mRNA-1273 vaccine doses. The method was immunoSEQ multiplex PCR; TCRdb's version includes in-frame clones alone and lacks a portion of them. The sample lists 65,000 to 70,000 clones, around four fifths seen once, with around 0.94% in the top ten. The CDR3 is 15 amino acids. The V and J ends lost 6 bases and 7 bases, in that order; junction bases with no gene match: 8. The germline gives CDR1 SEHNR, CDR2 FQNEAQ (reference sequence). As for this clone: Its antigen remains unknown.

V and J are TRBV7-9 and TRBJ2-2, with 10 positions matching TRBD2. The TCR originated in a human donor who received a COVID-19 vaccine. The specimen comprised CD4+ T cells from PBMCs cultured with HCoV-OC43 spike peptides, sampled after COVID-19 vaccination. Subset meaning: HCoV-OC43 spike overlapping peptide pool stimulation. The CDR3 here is CASSKTSGVNGELFF. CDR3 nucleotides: TGTGCCAGCAGTAAAACTAGCGGGGTGAACGGGGAGCTGTTTTTT.